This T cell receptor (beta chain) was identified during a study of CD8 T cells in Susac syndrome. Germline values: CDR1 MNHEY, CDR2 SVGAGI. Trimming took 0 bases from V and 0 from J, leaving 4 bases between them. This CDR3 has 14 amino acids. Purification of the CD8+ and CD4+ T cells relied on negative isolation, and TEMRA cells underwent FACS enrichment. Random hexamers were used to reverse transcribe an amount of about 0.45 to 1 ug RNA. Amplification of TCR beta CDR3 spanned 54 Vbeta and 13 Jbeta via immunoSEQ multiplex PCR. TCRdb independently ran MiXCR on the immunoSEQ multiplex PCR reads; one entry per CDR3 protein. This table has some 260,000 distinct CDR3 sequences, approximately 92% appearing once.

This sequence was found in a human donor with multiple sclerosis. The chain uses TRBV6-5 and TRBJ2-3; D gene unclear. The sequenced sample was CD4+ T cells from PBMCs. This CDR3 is CASSYSFSTDTQYF. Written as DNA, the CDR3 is TGTGCCAGCAGTTACTCATTCAGCACAGATACGCAGTATTTT.